This T cell receptor beta chain is drawn from a study of glioma-infiltrating T cells. Findings of the study overall: Tissue-blood divergence was below expectation in non-neoplastic patients, above in gliomas. Only very few CDR3 sequences appeared in both tissue and blood.

Per germline, CDR1 SNHLY and CDR2 FYNNEI. The CDR3 is 15 amino acids. The V segment lost 7 bases and the J segment 7 bases; nucleotides outside the gene matches: 13. This clonotype was counted at least ten times. Its specificity is not known. Amplification of TCR alpha and beta CDR3 regions from RNA used iRepertoire nested multiplex PCR. TCRdb called the multiplex PCR reads again in MiXCR, with one record for every CDR3 protein. The repertoire consists of 40,000 or so distinct CDR3 sequences, with about 20% occurring once and the leading ten covering roughly 6%. V is TRBV2 and J is TRBJ2-1; the match to TRBD2 covers 7 bases. The source material was glioma tissue, nonneoplastic brain tissue, or PBMCs (not recorded which). The sequence derives from a human donor with low-grade glioma or glioblastoma, undergoing nonglioma brain surgery, or in good health (not recorded which). CDR3 amino acids: CASNRMASGVNEQFF. CDR3 nucleotides: TGTGCCAGCAATCGAATGGCTAGCGGAGTTAATGAGCAGTTCTTC. Using reference TRBV2 and TRBJ2-1 for the parts outside the CDR3, the full variable domain is EPEVTQTPSHQVTQMGQEVILRCVPISNHLYFYWYRQILGQKVEFLVSFYNNEISEKSEIFDDQFSVERPDGSNFTLKIRSTKLEDSAMYFCASNRMASGVNEQFFGPGTRLTVL.